This entry lists 12 T cell receptor beta chains sequenced from one sample in a study of blood T cell repertoires in COVID-19. Some clones are missing from TCRdb's copy, which holds only in-frame ones; the method was immunoSEQ multiplex PCR. The repertoire holds hundreds of thousands of clones, about 87% seen once, with about 1.6% in the top ten. The sequencing input was peripheral blood. These receptors were collected from a woman aged 35 to 49 who had recovered from COVID-19.

This chain links TRBV6-5 with TRBJ1-1, with 8 nucleotides matching TRBD1. Germline V lookup: CDR1 MNHEY, CDR2 SVGAGI. V lost 7 bases and J lost 6; bases outside the gene matches: 7. This CDR3 contains 13 residues. In nucleotides, the CDR3 is TGTGCCAGCAAAGTACAGGGGGAGGCTGAAGCTTTCTTT. Protein product: CASKVQGEAEAFF.

V usage is TRBV13 and J usage is TRBJ2-3; D is perhaps TRBD2 (7 bases). The V gene's germline CDR1 is PRHDT and CDR2 FYEKMQ (reference sequence). This CDR3 comprises 16 residues. V was trimmed by 5 bases and J by 2 bases, leaving 17 bases between them. The CDR3 nucleotides are TGTGCCAGCAGCCCCGTAGGGGGGGGCCCCACAGATACGCAGTATTTT. Amino acid sequence: CASSPVGGGPTDTQYF.

The V and J genes are TRBV6-1 and TRBJ2-1; TRBD2 matches at 8 bases. In germline, CDR1 is MNHNS, CDR2 SASEGT. V lost 4 bases to trimming and J lost 0 bases; unmatched junction nucleotides: 2. This CDR3 contains 15 residues. The CDR3 coding sequence is TGTGCCAGCAGTGTAGCGGGGAGCTCCTACAATGAGCAGTTCTTC. Its protein is CASSVAGSSYNEQFF.

The chain couples TRBV29-1 to TRBJ2-1, with 10 bases matching TRBD2. The CDR3 covers 19 residues. Trimming cost V 0 bases and J 0 bases; bases outside gene matches: 11. Germline loops: CDR1 SQVTM, CDR2 ANQGSEA. The CDR3 here is CSVEDVVAGGPSSYNEQFF. The CDR3 nucleotides are TGCAGCGTTGAAGATGTGGTAGCGGGGGGCCCCAGCTCCTACAATGAGCAGTTCTTC.

A word on this clone: This sample also contains other DNA sequences that code for the same CDR3. V and J are TRBV20-1 and TRBJ2-3; D call uncertain. Germline V gene data show CDR1 as DFQATT and CDR2 as SNEGSKA (reference sequence). This CDR3 is built from 11 residues. V lost 2 bases and J 3 bases, leaving 3 bases between the germline ends. The CDR3 spells CSARSTDTQYF. CDR3 bases: TGCAGTGCTAGATCGACAGATACGCAGTATTTT.

DNA of the CDR3: TGCGCCAGCAGTGAGGGTTGGGGGCCGGGGGCCAACGTCCTGACTTTC. Its translation is CASSEGWGPGANVLTF. The chain is built from TRBV10-2 and TRBJ2-6, with D maybe TRBD1 (6 bases). CDR1 and CDR2 from the germline V gene are WSHSY and SAAADI. This CDR3 spans 16 amino acids. Between the trimmed V and J ends, which lost 2 bases and 4 bases, there was a span of 12 bases.

This clone was observed a few times. The chain recombines TRBV2 with TRBJ1-4, with a weak D call TRBD1 (6 bases). The germline V gene has CDR1 SNHLY and CDR2 FYNNEI. Deletions cut 0 bases from V and 7 bases from J, with 12 bases between. This CDR3 has 15 amino acids. The CDR3 DNA reads as TGTGCCAGCAGTGAAGCCCCCAGGGGCTTTGAAAAACTGTTTTTT. This encodes CASSEAPRGFEKLFF.

This clone turned up a few times. This chain joins TRBV9 and TRBJ1-2; D remains ambiguous. The CDR3 contains 11 residues. Trimming removed 4 bases from V and 7 bases from J, with 8 bases in between. CDR1 is SGDLS, CDR2 YYNGEE, per germline. The DNA for the CDR3 is TGTGCCAGCAGCTCGGGTGGTGGCTACACCTTC. Translation: CASSSGGGYTF. Combining the CDR3 with reference TRBV9 and TRBJ1-2 gives the whole variable domain DSGVTQTPKHLITATGQRVTLRCSPRSGDLSVYWYQQSLDQGLQFLIQYYNGEERAKGNILERFSAQQFPDLHSELNLSSLELGDSALYFCASSSGGGYTFGSGTRLTVV.

This sequence joins TRBV6-6 and TRBJ1-4, with D possibly being TRBD1 (6 bases). Germline V gene data show CDR1 as MNHNY and CDR2 as SVGAGI (reference sequence). The length of the CDR3 is 16 residues. V was trimmed by 3 bases and J by 0 bases, leaving 11 bases between them. The CDR3 coding sequence is TGTGCCAGCAGTTATGGGGGCCCAGCAACTAATGAAAAACTGTTTTTT. Translated: CASSYGGPATNEKLFF.

The V call is TRBV20-1, the J call TRBJ2-7; D perhaps matches TRBD1 (6 bases). This CDR3 comprises 11 residues. CDR1 DFQATT and CDR2 SNEGSKA come from the germline V gene (reference sequence). The CDR3 loop is CRKGDNYEQYF. The DNA of the CDR3 is TGCAGGAAGGGGGATAACTACGAGCAGTACTTC.

The chain joins TRBV19 to TRBJ1-1, with TRBD1 identical over 8 bases. The V and J ends lost 4 bases and 5 bases, in that order; junction bases with no gene match: 6. Germline V gene data show CDR1 as LNHDA and CDR2 as SQIVND (reference sequence). This CDR3 is 14 amino acids long. CDR3 amino acids: CASSRQGWDTEAFF. The CDR3 nucleotides are TGTGCCAGTAGTAGACAGGGGTGGGATACTGAAGCTTTCTTT.

The CDR3: CASGLMGPTDTQYF. CDR3 DNA sequence: TGTGCTAGTGGTTTGATGGGGCCCACAGATACGCAGTATTTT. The genes are TRBV12-5 and TRBJ2-3; D is perhaps TRBD1 (5 bases). CDR1 LGHNT and CDR2 FRNRAP come from the germline V gene. V lost 2 bases to trimming and J lost 2 bases, with 8 bases between them. The CDR3 loop spans 14 amino acids. Variable domain in full (rest from reference TRBV12-5 and TRBJ2-3): DARVTQTPRHKVTEMGQEVTMRCQPILGHNTVFWYRQTMMQGLELLAYFRNRAPLDDSGMPKDRFSAEMPDATLATLKIQPSEPRDSAVYFCASGLMGPTDTQYFGPGTRLTVL.